The present entry profiles one T cell receptor beta chain with its context. Deletions cut 7 bases from V and 3 bases from J, with 15 bases between. CDR3 length: 14 residues. Germline CDR1 and CDR2: SEHNR and FQNEAQ (reference sequence). The data derive from a study of cytomegalovirus exposure and HLA in healthy donors. The primer mix had 60 Vbeta and 13 Jbeta primers. Some clones are missing from TCRdb's copy, which holds only in-frame ones; the method was immunoSEQ multiplex PCR. The repertoire holds about 200,000 clones, 76% seen once, with 0.63% in the top ten. The sequencing sample was made of PBMCs. This receptor was taken from a man younger than 35 in good health and CMV-seronegative. The rearrangement uses TRBV7-9 and TRBJ1-1, with a tentative D call TRBD1 (6 bases). In DNA form, the CDR3 reads TGTGCCAGCACTATAGGGGGGGTTTACACTGAAGCTTTCTTT. It codes for CASTIGGVYTEAFF.